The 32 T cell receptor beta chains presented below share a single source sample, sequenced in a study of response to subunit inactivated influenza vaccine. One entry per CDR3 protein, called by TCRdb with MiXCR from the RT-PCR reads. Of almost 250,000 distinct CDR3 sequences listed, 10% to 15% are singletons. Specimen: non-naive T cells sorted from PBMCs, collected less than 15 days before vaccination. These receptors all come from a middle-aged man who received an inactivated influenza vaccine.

The CDR3 reads CASSSSNRVGSYEQYF. The DNA of the CDR3 is TGTGCCAGCAGCTCCTCAAACAGGGTAGGCTCCTACGAGCAGTACTTC. The chain employs TRBV12-3 or TRBV12-4 and TRBJ2-7; D perhaps matches TRBD1 (6 bases). This CDR3 has 16 amino acids. Trimming took 6 bases from V and 0 from J, leaving 18 bases between them.

The CDR3 nucleotides are TGTGCCAGCAGTTTACTTTCGAATCAAGAGACCCAGTACTTC. Amino acid sequence: CASSLLSNQETQYF. This chain connects TRBV12-3 or TRBV12-4 to TRBJ2-5; D call uncertain. V was trimmed by 2 bases and J by 2 bases, leaving 9 bases between them. The CDR3 has 14 residues.

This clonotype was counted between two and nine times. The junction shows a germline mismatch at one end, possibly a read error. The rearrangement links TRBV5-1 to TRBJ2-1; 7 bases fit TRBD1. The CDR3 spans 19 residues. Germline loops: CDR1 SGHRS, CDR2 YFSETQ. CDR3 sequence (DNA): TGCGCCAGCAGGTTGGAGGTTAAAGGGACAGTCCAACAGGGCAATGAGCAGTTCTTC. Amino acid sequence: CASRLEVKGTVQQGNEQFF.

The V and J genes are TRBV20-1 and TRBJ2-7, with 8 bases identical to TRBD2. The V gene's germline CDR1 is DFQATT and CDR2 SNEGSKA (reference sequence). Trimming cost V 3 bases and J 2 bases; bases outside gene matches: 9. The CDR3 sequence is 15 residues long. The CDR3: CSASGGSGDAYEQYF. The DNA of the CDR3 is TGCAGTGCTAGTGGGGGTAGCGGGGACGCCTACGAGCAGTACTTC.

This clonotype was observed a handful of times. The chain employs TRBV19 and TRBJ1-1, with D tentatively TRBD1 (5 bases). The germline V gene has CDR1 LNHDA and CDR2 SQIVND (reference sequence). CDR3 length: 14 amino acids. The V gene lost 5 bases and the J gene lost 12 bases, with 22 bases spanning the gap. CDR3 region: CASSSTDKTGLTFF. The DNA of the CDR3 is TGTGCCAGTAGTTCGACAGACAAAACCGGTTTGACTTTCTTT.

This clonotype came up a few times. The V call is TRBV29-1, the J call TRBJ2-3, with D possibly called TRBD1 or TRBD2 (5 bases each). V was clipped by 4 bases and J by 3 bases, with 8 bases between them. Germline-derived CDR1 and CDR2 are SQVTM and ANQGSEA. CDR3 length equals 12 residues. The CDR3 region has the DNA TGCAGCGTTGGGGACGGAACAGATACGCAGTATTTT. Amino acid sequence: CSVGDGTDTQYF.

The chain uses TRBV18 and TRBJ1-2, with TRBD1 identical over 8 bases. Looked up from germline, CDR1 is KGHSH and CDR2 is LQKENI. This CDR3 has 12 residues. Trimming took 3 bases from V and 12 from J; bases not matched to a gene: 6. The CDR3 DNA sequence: TGTGCCAGCTCACCGACAGGGGATGGGAACACCTTC. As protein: CASSPTGDGNTF.

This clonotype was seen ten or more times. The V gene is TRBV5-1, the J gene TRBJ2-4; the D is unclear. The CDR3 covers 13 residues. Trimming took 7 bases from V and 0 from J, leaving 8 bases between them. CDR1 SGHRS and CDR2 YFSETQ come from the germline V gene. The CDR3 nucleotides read TGCGCCAGCCCCCGCTTAGCCAAAAACATTCAGTACTTC. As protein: CASPRLAKNIQYF.

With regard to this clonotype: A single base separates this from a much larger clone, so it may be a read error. The chain's CDR3 is CSSHAAREGHTDTQYF. CDR3 nucleotides: TGCAGTTCTCACGCGGCGCGGGAGGGCCACACAGATACGCAGTATTTT. V gene TRBV20-1 combines with J gene TRBJ2-3; 9 bases map to TRBD2. V shed 8 bases and J 2 bases; nucleotides not matched to a gene: 14. The germline CDR1 and CDR2 sequences are DFQATT and SNEGSKA (reference sequence). The CDR3 runs 16 residues.

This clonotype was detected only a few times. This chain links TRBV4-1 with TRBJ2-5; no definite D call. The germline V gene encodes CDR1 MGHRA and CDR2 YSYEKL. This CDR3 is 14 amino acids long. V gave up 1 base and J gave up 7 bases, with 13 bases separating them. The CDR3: CASSQVGQLGTQYF. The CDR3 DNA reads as TGCGCCAGCAGCCAAGTTGGTCAGTTGGGGACCCAGTACTTC.

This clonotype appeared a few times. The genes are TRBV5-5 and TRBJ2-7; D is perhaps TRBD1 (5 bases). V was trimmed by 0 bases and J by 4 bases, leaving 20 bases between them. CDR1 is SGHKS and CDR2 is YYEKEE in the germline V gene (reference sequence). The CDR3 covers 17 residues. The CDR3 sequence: CASSLAPGGQGTYEQYF. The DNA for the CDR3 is TGTGCCAGCAGCTTGGCCCCTGGCGGTCAGGGTACGTACGAGCAGTACTTC.

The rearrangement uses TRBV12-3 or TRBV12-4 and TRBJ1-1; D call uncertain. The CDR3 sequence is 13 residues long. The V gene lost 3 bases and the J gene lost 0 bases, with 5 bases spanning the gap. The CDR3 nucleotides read TGTGCCAGCAGTTTTCAGATGAACACTGAAGCTTTCTTT. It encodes CASSFQMNTEAFF.

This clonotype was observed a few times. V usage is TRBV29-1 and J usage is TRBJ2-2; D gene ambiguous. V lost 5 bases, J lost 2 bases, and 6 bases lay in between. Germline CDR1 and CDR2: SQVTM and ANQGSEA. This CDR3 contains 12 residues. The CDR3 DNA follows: TGCAGCGTTAGCCGTAACACCGGGGAGCTGTTTTTT. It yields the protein CSVSRNTGELFF.

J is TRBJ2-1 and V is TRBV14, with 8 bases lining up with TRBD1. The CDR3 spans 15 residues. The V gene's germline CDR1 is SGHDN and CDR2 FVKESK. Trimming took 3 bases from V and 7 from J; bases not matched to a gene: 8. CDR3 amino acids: CASSHDRGAGNEQFF. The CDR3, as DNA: TGTGCCAGCAGCCACGACAGGGGCGCGGGGAATGAGCAGTTCTTC.

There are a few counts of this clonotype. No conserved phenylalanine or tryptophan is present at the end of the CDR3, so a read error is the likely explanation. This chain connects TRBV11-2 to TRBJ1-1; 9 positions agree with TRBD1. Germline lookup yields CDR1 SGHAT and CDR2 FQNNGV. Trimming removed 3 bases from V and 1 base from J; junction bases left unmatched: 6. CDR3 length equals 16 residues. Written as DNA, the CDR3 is TGTGCCAGCAGCTTTCTGGTGGGACAGGGGAACACTGAAGCTTTCCTT. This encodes CASSFLVGQGNTEAFL.

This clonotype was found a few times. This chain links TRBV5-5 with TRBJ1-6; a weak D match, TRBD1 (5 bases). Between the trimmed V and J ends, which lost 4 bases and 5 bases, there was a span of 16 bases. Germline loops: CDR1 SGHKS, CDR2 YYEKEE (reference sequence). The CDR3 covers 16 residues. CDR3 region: CASSPDRTLDNSPLHF. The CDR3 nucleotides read TGTGCCAGCAGCCCAGATCGGACACTCGATAATTCACCCCTCCACTTT. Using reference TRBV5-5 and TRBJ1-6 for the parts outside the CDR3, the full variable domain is DAGVTQSPTHLIKTRGQQVTLRCSPISGHKSVSWYQQVLGQGPQFIFQYYEKEERGRGNFPDRFSARQFPNYSSELNVNALLLGDSALYLCASSPDRTLDNSPLHFGNGTRLTVT.

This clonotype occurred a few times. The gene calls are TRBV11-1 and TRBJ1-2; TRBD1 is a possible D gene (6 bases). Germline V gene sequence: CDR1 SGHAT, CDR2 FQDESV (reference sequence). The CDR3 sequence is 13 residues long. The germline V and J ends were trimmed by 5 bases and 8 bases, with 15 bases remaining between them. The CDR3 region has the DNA TGTGCCAGCAGCCAGGAGGGGGAAAGAGGCTACACCTTC. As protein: CASSQEGERGYTF. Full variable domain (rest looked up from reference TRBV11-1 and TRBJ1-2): EAEVAQSPRYKITEKSQAVAFWCDPISGHATLYWYRQILGQGPELLVQFQDESVVDDSQLPKDRFSAERLKGVDSTLKIQPAELGDSAMYLCASSQEGERGYTFGSGTRLTVV.

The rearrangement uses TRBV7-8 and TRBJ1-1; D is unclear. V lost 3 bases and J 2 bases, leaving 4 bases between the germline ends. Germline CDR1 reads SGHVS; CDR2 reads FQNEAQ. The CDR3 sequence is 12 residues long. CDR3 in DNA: TGTGCCAGCAGCTTCGCAAACACTGAAGCTTTCTTT. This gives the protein CASSFANTEAFF.

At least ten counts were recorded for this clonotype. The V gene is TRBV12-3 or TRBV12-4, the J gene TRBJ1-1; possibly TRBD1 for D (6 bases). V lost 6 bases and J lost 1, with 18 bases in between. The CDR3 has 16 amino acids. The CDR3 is CASRRNLAGANTEAFF. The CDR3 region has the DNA TGTGCCAGCAGACGTAACCTGGCAGGGGCGAACACTGAAGCTTTCTTT.

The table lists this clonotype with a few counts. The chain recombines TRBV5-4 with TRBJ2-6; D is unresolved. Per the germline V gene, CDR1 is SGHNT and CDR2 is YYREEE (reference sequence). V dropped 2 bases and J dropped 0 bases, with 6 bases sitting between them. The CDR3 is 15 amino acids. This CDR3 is CASSFSLSGANVLTF. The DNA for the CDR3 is TGTGCCAGCAGCTTTAGTCTCTCTGGGGCCAACGTCCTGACTTTC.

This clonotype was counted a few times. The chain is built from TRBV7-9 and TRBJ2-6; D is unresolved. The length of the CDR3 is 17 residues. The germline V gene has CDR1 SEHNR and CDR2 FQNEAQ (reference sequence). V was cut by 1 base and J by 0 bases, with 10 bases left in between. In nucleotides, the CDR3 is TGTGCCAGCAGCTTAGGTCAGGCCGTCTCTGGGGCCAACGTCCTGACTTTC. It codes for CASSLGQAVSGANVLTF. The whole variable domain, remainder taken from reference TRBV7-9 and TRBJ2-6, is DTGVSQNPRHKITKRGQNVTFRCDPISEHNRLYWYRQTLGQGPEFLTYFQNEAQLEKSRLLSDRFSAERPKGSFSTLEIQRTEQGDSAMYLCASSLGQAVSGANVLTFGAGSRLTVL.

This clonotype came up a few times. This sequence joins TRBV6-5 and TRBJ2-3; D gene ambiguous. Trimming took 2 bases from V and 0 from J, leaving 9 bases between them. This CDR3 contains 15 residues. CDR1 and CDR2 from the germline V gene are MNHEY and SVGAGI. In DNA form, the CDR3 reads TGTGCCAGCAGTTACGATAGGCCTAGCACAGATACGCAGTATTTT. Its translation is CASSYDRPSTDTQYF.

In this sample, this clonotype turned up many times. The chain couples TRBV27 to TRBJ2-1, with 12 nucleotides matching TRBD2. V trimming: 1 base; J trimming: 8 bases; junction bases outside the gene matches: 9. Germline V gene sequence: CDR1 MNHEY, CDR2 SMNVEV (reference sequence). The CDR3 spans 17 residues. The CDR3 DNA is TGTGCCAGCAGTTTATGGGGGGCTAGCGGGGGGGCGCATGAGCAGTTCTTC. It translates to CASSLWGASGGAHEQFF.

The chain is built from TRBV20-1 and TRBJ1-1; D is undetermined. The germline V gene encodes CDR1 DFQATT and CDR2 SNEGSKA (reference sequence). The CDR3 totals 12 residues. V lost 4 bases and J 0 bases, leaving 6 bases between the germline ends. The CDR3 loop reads CSAKRLNTEAFF. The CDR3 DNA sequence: TGCAGTGCTAAACGGCTGAACACTGAAGCTTTCTTT.

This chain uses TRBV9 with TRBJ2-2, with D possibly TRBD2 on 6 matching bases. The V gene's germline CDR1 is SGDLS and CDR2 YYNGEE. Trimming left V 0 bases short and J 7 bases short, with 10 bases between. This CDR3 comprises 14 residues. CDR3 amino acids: CASSVAEGFGELFF. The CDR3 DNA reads TGTGCCAGCAGCGTAGCGGAGGGATTCGGGGAGCTGTTTTTT.

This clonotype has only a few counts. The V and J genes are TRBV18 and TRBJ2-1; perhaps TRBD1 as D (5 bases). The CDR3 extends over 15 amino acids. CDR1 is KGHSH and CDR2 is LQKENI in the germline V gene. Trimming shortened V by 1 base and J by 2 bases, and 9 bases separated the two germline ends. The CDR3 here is CASSPLQGTYNEQFF. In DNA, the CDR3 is TGTGCCAGCTCACCACTGCAGGGCACCTACAATGAGCAGTTCTTC.

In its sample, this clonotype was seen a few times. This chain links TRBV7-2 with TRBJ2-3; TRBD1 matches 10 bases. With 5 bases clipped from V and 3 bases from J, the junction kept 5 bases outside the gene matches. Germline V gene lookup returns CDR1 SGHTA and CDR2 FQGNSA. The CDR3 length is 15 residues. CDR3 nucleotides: TGTGCCAGCAGCACACGACAGGGGGCGACAGATACGCAGTATTTT. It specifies CASSTRQGATDTQYF.

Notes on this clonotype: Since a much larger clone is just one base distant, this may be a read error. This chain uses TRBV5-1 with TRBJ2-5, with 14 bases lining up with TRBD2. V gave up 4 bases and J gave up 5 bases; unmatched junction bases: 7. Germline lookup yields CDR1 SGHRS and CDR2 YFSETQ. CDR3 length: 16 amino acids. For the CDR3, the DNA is TGCGCCAGCAGCATTGGGACTAGCGGGAGCTGGGAGACCCAGTACTTC. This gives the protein CASSIGTSGSWETQYF.

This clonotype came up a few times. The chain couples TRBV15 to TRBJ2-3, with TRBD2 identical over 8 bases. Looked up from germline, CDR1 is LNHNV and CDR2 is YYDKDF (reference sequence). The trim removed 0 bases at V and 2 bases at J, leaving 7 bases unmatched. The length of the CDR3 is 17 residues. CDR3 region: CATSRDKTSGTTDTQYF. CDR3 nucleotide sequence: TGTGCCACCAGCAGAGATAAAACTAGCGGAACCACAGATACGCAGTATTTT.

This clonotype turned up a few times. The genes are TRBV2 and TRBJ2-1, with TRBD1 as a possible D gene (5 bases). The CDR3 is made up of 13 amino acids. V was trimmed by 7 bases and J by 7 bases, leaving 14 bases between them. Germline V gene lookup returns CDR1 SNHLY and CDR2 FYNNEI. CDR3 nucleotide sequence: TGTGCCAGCACCAAAATGACAGTTAATGAGCAGTTCTTC. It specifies CASTKMTVNEQFF.

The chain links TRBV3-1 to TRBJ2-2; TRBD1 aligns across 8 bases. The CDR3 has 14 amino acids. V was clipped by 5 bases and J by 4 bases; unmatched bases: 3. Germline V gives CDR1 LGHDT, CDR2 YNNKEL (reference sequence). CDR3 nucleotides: TGTGCCAGCAGCTCGACAGGGGCCACCGGGGAGCTGTTTTTT. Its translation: CASSSTGATGELFF.

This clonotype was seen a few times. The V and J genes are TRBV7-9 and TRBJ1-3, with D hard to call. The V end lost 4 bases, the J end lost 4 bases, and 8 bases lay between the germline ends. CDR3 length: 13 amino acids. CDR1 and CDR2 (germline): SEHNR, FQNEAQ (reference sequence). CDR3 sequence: CASSSAGGNTIYF. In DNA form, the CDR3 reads TGTGCCAGCAGCTCGGCGGGGGGAAACACCATATATTTT.